The clone carrying this TCR beta chain appeared many times. Its target is not known. The sample belongs to a study of T cells in Graves' hyperthyroidism and ophthalmopathy. Regions amplified from RNA transcripts were the TCR beta CDR3 regions. When the TCR CDR3 underwent first-round RT-PCR, the HTBI primer set was used. Via MiXCR, TCRdb re-called the multiplex PCR reads, giving one row per CDR3 protein. The sample has approximately 300,000 distinct CDR3 sequences; roughly a fifth are singletons. V was pared by 3 bases and J by 5 bases, with 7 bases between. The CDR3 has 12 amino acids. CDR1 and CDR2 (germline): MDHEN, SYDVKM. Diagnoses rested on clinical symptoms, serum thyroxine and TRAb, thyroid ultrasound and orbital computed tomography. Each 10 ml fresh peripheral blood draw supplied the PBMCs. Study-wide findings and caveats: Peripheral blood also featured most of the thyroid clonotypes expanded above 0.001.

The origin of this receptor is a man aged 45-60 years with Graves' ophthalmopathy. The chain links TRBV28 to TRBJ1-1, with D uncertain. The sequencing sample was made of blood. The CDR3 DNA follows: TGTGCCAGCAGTTTTTCGGTAACTGAAGCTTTCTTT. This sequence encodes CASSFSVTEAFF.